This passage covers 4 T cell receptor beta chains from one sample sequenced in a study of shared clonotypes between healthy human individuals. TCRdb's table, derived via immunoSEQ multiplex PCR, lists solely in-frame clones and lacks some. The data show hundreds of thousands of clones, more than 85% seen once. CD45RO-negative, CCR7-positively selected cells formed the naive CD8 fraction, excluding terminally differentiated effector memory CD45RA+ cells. Sequenced material: naive CD8+ T cells sorted from blood. These receptors were collected from a man aged 30 to 45 in good health.

The chain uses TRBV27 and TRBJ1-1; no clear D gene. Germline CDR1 reads MNHEY; CDR2 reads SMNVEV (reference sequence). The V gene lost 4 bases and the J gene lost 4 bases, with 10 bases spanning the gap. The CDR3 has 13 residues. The CDR3 DNA reads TGTGCCAGCAGTTATTCTGGAACCACTGAAGCTTTCTTT. It translates to CASSYSGTTEAFF.

The rearrangement links TRBV11-2 to TRBJ2-1; 10 bases are shared with TRBD2. The CDR3 spans 15 residues. Unmatched junction bases numbered 7, after V lost 6 bases and J lost 5 bases. Germline V gives CDR1 SGHAT, CDR2 FQNNGV. Here the CDR3 DNA reads TGTGCCAGCAGTTTTAGCGGGAGGTCAGACAATGAGCAGTTCTTC. Translation gives CASSFSGRSDNEQFF.

J is TRBJ1-2 and V is TRBV29-1, with D possibly matching TRBD1 (5 bases). The germline gives CDR1 SQVTM, CDR2 ANQGSEA. The CDR3 is 14 residues long. Deletions cut 3 bases from V and 4 bases from J, with 15 bases between. The CDR3 sequence is CSVDWGEGLYGYTF. CDR3 in DNA: TGCAGCGTTGATTGGGGCGAGGGGCTCTATGGCTACACCTTC.

V usage is TRBV7-9 and J usage is TRBJ1-5, with unresolved D. Trimming shortened V by 5 bases and J by 2 bases, and 7 bases separated the two germline ends. From germline, CDR1 is SEHNR and CDR2 FQNEAQ (reference sequence). This CDR3 has 13 amino acids. CDR3 DNA sequence: TGTGCCAGCAGCATGAGTGGCAATCAGCCCCAGCATTTT. It translates to CASSMSGNQPQHF.